The following is a T cell receptor (beta chain) sequence with its context. These data come from a study of blood T cell repertoires in COVID-19. V shed 6 bases and J 7 bases; nucleotides not matched to a gene: 5. The CDR3 covers 14 residues. The germline CDR1 and CDR2 sequences are SNHLY and FYNNEI. Some clones are missing from TCRdb's copy, which holds only in-frame ones; the method was immunoSEQ multiplex PCR. Of under 300,000 clones listed, approximately 82% are singletons. The chain links TRBV2 to TRBJ1-6; the match to TRBD1 covers 8 bases. The TCR was taken from a man aged 35 to 55 who had recovered from COVID-19. Sample: PBMCs or T cells enriched from blood (not recorded which). CDR3 residues: CASRTRTGNSPLHF. The CDR3 coding sequence is TGTGCCAGCAGGACCAGGACAGGGAATTCACCCCTCCACTTT. The full variable domain, rest sourced from reference TRBV2 and TRBJ1-6, is EPEVTQTPSHQVTQMGQEVILRCVPISNHLYFYWYRQILGQKVEFLVSFYNNEISEKSEIFDDQFSVERPDGSNFTLKIRSTKLEDSAMYFCASRTRTGNSPLHFGNGTRLTVT.